This T cell receptor beta chain emerged from a study of T cells after yellow fever vaccination. Study summary: For low cell numbers, libraries were made with SMART-Seq v4 Ultra Low Input.

This clonotype was picked up a small number of times. Conversion of TCR transcripts into cDNA relied on 5'RACE template switching, which added a universal primer site and UMIs. TCRdb redid the calling of the 5' RACE reads with MiXCR, one entry per CDR3 protein. The sample holds around 340,000 distinct CDR3 sequences, 8.7% seen once. The ends were cut back, 8 bases at V and 3 bases at J, with 11 bases in the middle. The CDR3 has 13 amino acids. The chain combines TRBV12-3 or TRBV12-4 with TRBJ1-5; D possibly corresponds to TRBD1 (6 bases). Specimen: PBMCs, collected on the day of the first yellow fever vaccination. This sequence originates from a man between 18 and 35 years old who received the YFV17D yellow fever vaccine. The CDR3 region is CASGGGPNQPQHF. CDR3 nucleotides: TGTGCCAGCGGGGGGGGGCCCAATCAGCCCCAGCATTTT.